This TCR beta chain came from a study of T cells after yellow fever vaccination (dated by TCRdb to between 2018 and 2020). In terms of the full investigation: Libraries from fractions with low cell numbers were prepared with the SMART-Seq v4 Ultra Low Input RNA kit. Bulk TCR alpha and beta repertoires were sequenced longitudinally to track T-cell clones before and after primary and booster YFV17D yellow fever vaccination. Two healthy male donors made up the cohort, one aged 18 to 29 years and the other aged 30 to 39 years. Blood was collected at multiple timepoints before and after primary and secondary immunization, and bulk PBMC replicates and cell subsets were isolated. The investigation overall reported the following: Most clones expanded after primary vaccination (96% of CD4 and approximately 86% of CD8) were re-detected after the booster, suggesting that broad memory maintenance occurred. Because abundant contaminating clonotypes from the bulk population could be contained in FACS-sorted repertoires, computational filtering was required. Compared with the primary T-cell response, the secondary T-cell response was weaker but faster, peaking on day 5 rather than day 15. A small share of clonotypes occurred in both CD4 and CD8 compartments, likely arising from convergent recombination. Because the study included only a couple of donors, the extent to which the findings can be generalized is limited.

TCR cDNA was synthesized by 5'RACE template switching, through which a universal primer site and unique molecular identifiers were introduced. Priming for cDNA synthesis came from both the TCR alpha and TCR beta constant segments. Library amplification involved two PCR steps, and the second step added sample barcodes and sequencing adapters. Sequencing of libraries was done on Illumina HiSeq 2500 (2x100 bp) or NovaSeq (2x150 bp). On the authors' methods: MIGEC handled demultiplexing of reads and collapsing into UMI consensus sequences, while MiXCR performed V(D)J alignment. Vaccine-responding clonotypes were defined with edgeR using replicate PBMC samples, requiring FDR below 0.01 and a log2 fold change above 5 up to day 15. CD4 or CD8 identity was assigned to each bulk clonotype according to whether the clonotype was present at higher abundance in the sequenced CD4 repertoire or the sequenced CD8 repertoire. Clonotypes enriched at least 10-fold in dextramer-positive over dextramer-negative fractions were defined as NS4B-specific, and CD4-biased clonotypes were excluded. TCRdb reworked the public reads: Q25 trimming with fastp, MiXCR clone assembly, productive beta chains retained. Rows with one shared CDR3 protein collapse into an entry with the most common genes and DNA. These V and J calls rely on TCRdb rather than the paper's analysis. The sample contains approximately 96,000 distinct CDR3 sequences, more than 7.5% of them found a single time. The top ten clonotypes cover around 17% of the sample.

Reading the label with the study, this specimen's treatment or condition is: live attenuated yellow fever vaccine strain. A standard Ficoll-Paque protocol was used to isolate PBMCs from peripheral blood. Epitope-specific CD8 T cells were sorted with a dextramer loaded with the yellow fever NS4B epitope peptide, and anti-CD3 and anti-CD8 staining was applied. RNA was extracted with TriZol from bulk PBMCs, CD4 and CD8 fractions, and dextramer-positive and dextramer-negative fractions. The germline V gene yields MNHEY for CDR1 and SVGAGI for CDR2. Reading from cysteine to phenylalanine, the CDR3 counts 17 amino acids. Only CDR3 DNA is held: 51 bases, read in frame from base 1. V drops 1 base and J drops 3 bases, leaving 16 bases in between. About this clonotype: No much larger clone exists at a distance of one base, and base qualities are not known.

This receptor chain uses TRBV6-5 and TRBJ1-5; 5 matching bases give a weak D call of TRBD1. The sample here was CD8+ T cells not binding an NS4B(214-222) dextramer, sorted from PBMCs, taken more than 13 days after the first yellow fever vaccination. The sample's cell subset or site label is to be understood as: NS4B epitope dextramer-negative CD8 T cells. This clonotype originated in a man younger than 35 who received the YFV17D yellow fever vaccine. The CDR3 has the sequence CASSYLLAGQNNQPQHF. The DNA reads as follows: TGTGCCAGCAGTTACTTACTTGCAGGGCAGAACAATCAGCCCCAGCATTTT.